This T cell receptor (beta chain) was identified in a study of blood T cells in healthy people across ages. Study observations and caveats: Long-lived donors had more naive CD4+ cells and higher diversity than aged donors.

A second PCR of roughly 7 to 11 cycles used a sample-barcoded 5' primer and a J-beta primer mix. Each cDNA molecule was tagged by a template-switch adaptor that had 12 random nucleotides. MiXCR, applied by TCRdb to the 5' RACE reads, yields one record per CDR3 protein. The top ten hold just over 15% of the sample, which has 710,000 or so distinct CDR3 sequences, approximately 31% seen once. This clonotype has ten or more counts. The antigen remains undetermined. The CDR3 length is 14 residues. The V end was cut by 5 bases, the J end by 6 bases, with 13 bases between. Sequencing input: blood. The clonotype comes from a woman over 75 in good health. The chain couples TRBV12-3 or TRBV12-4 to TRBJ1-4; D remains ambiguous. CDR3 region: CASSETPLDEKLFF. The CDR3 nucleotides read TGTGCCAGCAGTGAGACCCCTCTGGATGAAAAACTGTTTTTT.